The 6 T cell receptor beta chains presented below share a single source sample, sequenced in a study of CD8 T cells in Susac syndrome. About 0.45 to 1 ug RNA was reverse transcribed with random hexamers. TCRdb reprocessed the immunoSEQ multiplex PCR reads with MiXCR, giving one entry per CDR3 protein. This table has about 210,000 distinct CDR3 sequences, about 93% appearing once. Sequencing input: CD4+ T cells from PBMCs. The receptors derive from a human donor in good health.

V and J are TRBV5-1 and TRBJ2-5, with 7 bases that match TRBD1. CDR3 length: 15 residues. V lost 2 bases and J lost 1; bases outside the gene matches: 5. The V gene's germline CDR1 is SGHRS and CDR2 YFSETQ. This CDR3 is CASSLRGLPQETQYF. As DNA, the CDR3 is TGCGCCAGCAGCTTAAGGGGGCTCCCCCAAGAGACCCAGTACTTC.

This clonotype was recorded once. The chain combines TRBV7-9 with TRBJ2-5; D is ambiguous. The V end lost 0 bases, the J end lost 5 bases, and 7 bases lay between the germline ends. The germline CDR1 and CDR2 sequences are SEHNR and FQNEAQ (reference sequence). The CDR3 length is 13 residues. The CDR3 loop is CASSLAHGETQYF. The CDR3 bases are TGTGCCAGCAGCTTAGCGCACGGGGAGACCCAGTACTTC.

The chain couples TRBV15 to TRBJ1-5, with D unclear. The germline V gene has CDR1 LNHNV and CDR2 YYDKDF (reference sequence). The V gene lost 1 base and the J gene lost 2 bases, with 12 bases spanning the gap. The CDR3 totals 16 residues. CDR3 sequence reads: CATSRAGAQGNQPQHF. DNA for the CDR3: TGTGCCACCAGCAGAGCAGGTGCTCAGGGCAATCAGCCCCAGCATTTT.

The chain carries TRBV5-1 and TRBJ1-5; TRBD1 might be the D (5 bases). This CDR3 is built from 15 residues. The V end was cut by 1 base, the J end by 1 base, with 9 bases between. Germline lookup yields CDR1 SGHRS and CDR2 YFSETQ. The CDR3 nucleotides are TGCGCCAGCAGCTTGACCGGGACGAGCAATCAGCCCCAGCATTTT. This encodes CASSLTGTSNQPQHF.

The chain couples TRBV7-9 to TRBJ2-7; D may be TRBD2 (5 bases). The length of the CDR3 is 12 residues. The V end was cut by 5 bases, the J end by 3 bases, with 8 bases between. CDR1 and CDR2 (germline): SEHNR, FQNEAQ (reference sequence). The CDR3 coding sequence is TGTGCCAGCAGCCCGGGGTTCTACGAGCAGTACTTC. Its translation: CASSPGFYEQYF. The whole variable domain, filled in from reference TRBV7-9 and TRBJ2-7, reads DTGVSQNPRHKITKRGQNVTFRCDPISEHNRLYWYRQTLGQGPEFLTYFQNEAQLEKSRLLSDRFSAERPKGSFSTLEIQRTEQGDSAMYLCASSPGFYEQYFGPGTRLTVT.

This chain connects TRBV24-1 to TRBJ2-3, with D unclear. The CDR3 runs 16 residues. In germline, CDR1 is KGHDR, CDR2 SFDVKD. V lost 2 bases, J lost 0 bases, and 11 bases lay in between. This CDR3 is CATSDSIGFSTDTQYF. As DNA, the CDR3 is TGTGCCACCAGTGATTCGATAGGGTTTAGCACAGATACGCAGTATTTT.